These T cell receptor beta chains were read from a single sample in a study of CD8+ T cells in alopecia areata. Assay used: immunoSEQ multiplex PCR; TCRdb lists only in-frame clones, some missing. This sample has 150,000 to 200,000 clones; approximately 61% occur once, and the top ten carry 0.85% to 1.3%. The sequencing used CD4+ T cells sorted from blood, collected at week 24, from a patient treated with tofacitinib. These receptors all come from a human donor with alopecia areata. Both conserved end residues are part of each CDR3. The D gene is left open where the match is weak. Some rows mark clone size as missing; the rest say once, few, many or name a class of expanded clone.

size: once; V: TRBV5-6; J: TRBJ2-7; D: -; DNA: TGTGCCAGCAGCCGACCCTCGGTCGCCTCCTACGAGCAGTACTTC; CDR3: CASSRPSVASYEQYF
size: -; V: TRBV30; J: TRBJ1-2; D: -; DNA: TGTGCCTGGAGTCTCCCTAACTATGGCTACACCTTC; CDR3: CAWSLPNYGYTF
size: -; V: TRBV7-9; J: TRBJ2-5; D: -; DNA: TGTGCCAGCAGCGACGGGACGTACCAAGAGACCCAGTACTTC; CDR3: CASSDGTYQETQYF
size: few; V: TRBV10-3; J: TRBJ2-3; D: -; DNA: TGTGCCATCAGTGCCGAGACAGATACGCAGTATTTT; CDR3: CAISAETDTQYF
size: -; V: TRBV30; J: TRBJ2-1; D: TRBD2; DNA: TGTGCCTGGGATAAGGGCCGAGCGGGGTTGCAGTTCTTC; CDR3: CAWDKGRAGLQFF
size: -; V: TRBV30; J: TRBJ1-1; D: -; DNA: TGTGCCTGGAGCCCTACCCTGGACGGAGAAGCTTTCTTT; CDR3: CAWSPTLDGEAFF
size: -; V: TRBV29-1; J: TRBJ2-2; D: TRBD1; DNA: TGCAGCGTTTCTGGACAGGGATTAAACGGGGAGCTGTTTTTT; CDR3: CSVSGQGLNGELFF
size: -; V: TRBV29-1; J: TRBJ1-1; D: -; DNA: TGCAGCGTTTTTCGGCCTACAGAGAAGAACACTGAAGCTTTCTTT; CDR3: CSVFRPTEKNTEAFF
size: -; V: TRBV29-1; J: TRBJ1-1; D: -; DNA: TGCAGCGTTGAAGACGGTTGGTTGGGTGATCCCGAAGCTTTCTTT; CDR3: CSVEDGWLGDPEAFF
size: -; V: TRBV29-1; J: TRBJ1-1; D: TRBD1; DNA: TGCAGCGTTGAAAGGGGGCCGGGTACTGAAGCTTTCTTT; CDR3: CSVERGPGTEAFF
size: -; V: TRBV7-2; J: TRBJ2-7; D: TRBD1; DNA: TGTGCCAGCAGCAGGGGGCTAACGGGGTACGAGCAGTACTTC; CDR3: CASSRGLTGYEQYF
size: few; V: TRBV6-5; J: TRBJ2-3; D: -; DNA: TGTGCCAGCAGTTCCCCCGCCTCATATACGCAGTATTTT; CDR3: CASSSPASYTQYF
size: -; V: TRBV5-1; J: TRBJ1-1; D: -; DNA: TGCGCCAGCGGCCAGACAGGGAACACTGAAGCTTTCTTT; CDR3: CASGQTGNTEAFF
size: -; V: TRBV7-9; J: TRBJ1-1; D: -; DNA: TGTGCCAGCAGCCAGACCCTGGGGACGGACACTGAAGCTTTCTTT; CDR3: CASSQTLGTDTEAFF
size: -; V: TRBV23-1; J: TRBJ2-7; D: -; DNA: TGCGCCAGCAGTTACACCGACCGACCGACGCCGGGCGAGCAGTACTTC; CDR3: CASSYTDRPTPGEQYF
size: few; V: TRBV5-8; J: TRBJ1-6; D: -; DNA: TGTGCCAGCAGCCCCGGACGGATGCCACCCCTCCACTTT; CDR3: CASSPGRMPPLHF
size: -; V: TRBV4-1; J: TRBJ2-7; D: TRBD2; DNA: TGCGCCAGCAGCCGACCGGGACTAGTCCACGAGCAGTACTTC; CDR3: CASSRPGLVHEQYF
size: few; V: TRBV29-1; J: TRBJ2-1; D: -; DNA: TGCAGCGTTAAAACTCCCTCCTACAATGAGCAGTTCTTC; CDR3: CSVKTPSYNEQFF
size: -; V: TRBV29-1; J: TRBJ1-1; D: TRBD1; DNA: TGCAGCGTTCGACAGGGGAACACTGAAGCTTTCTTT; CDR3: CSVRQGNTEAFF
size: few; V: TRBV11-1; J: TRBJ2-3; D: -; DNA: TGTGCCAGCAGCCCCTACAAGTCCAAACCAGATACGCAGTATTTT; CDR3: CASSPYKSKPDTQYF
size: few; V: TRBV2; J: TRBJ1-1; D: -; DNA: TGTGCCAGCAGTAGGGATTTGAACACTGAAGCTTTCTTT; CDR3: CASSRDLNTEAFF
size: many; V: TRBV5-6; J: TRBJ1-4; D: -; DNA: TGTGCCAGCAGCTTAGGGACAACAGAGGAAAAACTGTTTTTT; CDR3: CASSLGTTEEKLFF
size: -; V: TRBV2; J: TRBJ1-1; D: -; DNA: TGTGCCAGCAGTGAATCCGGCGGGGACACTGAAGCTTTCTTT; CDR3: CASSESGGDTEAFF
size: -; V: TRBV30; J: TRBJ2-7; D: -; DNA: TGTGCCTGGAGTGTACAAGGGTTAGGTGGGCAGTACTTC; CDR3: CAWSVQGLGGQYF
size: -; V: TRBV5-1; J: TRBJ1-6; D: -; DNA: TGCGCCAGCAGCTTGAGCAATAATTCACCCCTCCACTTT; CDR3: CASSLSNNSPLHF
size: few; V: TRBV7-8; J: TRBJ1-6; D: -; DNA: TGTGCCAGCAGTCCCCAGCGGGGGAATTCACCCCTCCACTTT; CDR3: CASSPQRGNSPLHF
size: -; V: TRBV29-1; J: TRBJ1-2; D: -; DNA: TGCAGAGCGGGGGGAGCTAACTATGGCTACACCTTC; CDR3: CRAGGANYGYTF
size: -; V: TRBV30; J: TRBJ1-5; D: -; DNA: TGTGCCTGGAGTCAGGGTGGGGGCAATCAGCCCCAGCATTTT; CDR3: CAWSQGGGNQPQHF
size: -; V: TRBV9; J: TRBJ1-1; D: -; DNA: TGTGCCAGCAGCGCAGCAGGTTTGGATGTGAAGACTGAAGCTTTCTTT; CDR3: CASSAAGLDVKTEAFF
size: -; V: TRBV29-1; J: TRBJ1-2; D: TRBD1; DNA: TGCAGCGGTGGGACAGCCAACTATGGCTACACCTTC; CDR3: CSGGTANYGYTF
size: -; V: TRBV6-1; J: TRBJ1-5; D: -; DNA: TGTGCCAGCAGAAACGGGCCCTCGGAGCCCCAGCATTTT; CDR3: CASRNGPSEPQHF
size: few; V: TRBV4-1; J: TRBJ2-1; D: -; DNA: TGCGCCAGCAGCCAAGAAGGTAGCGGCCTTAGATCCTACAATGAGCAGTTCTTC; CDR3: CASSQEGSGLRSYNEQFF
size: -; V: TRBV7-9; J: TRBJ1-6; D: -; DNA: TGTGCCAGCAGCCTTTCGGGACCGTCTTCACCCCTCCACTTT; CDR3: CASSLSGPSSPLHF
size: few; V: TRBV29-1; J: TRBJ2-6; D: -; DNA: TGCAGCGTGACAGACTCTGGGGCCAACGTCCTGACTTTC; CDR3: CSVTDSGANVLTF
size: -; V: TRBV7-9; J: TRBJ2-7; D: -; DNA: TGTGCCAGCAGCTTAGGGGTATCGGGCGAGCAGTACTTC; CDR3: CASSLGVSGEQYF
size: -; V: TRBV10-3; J: TRBJ2-2; D: TRBD2; DNA: TGTGCCATCAGTGAACCTAGCGGGGGGCCCACCGGGGAGCTGTTTTTT; CDR3: CAISEPSGGPTGELFF
size: -; V: TRBV18; J: TRBJ1-3; D: -; DNA: TGTGCCAGCTCACCCAAGGACGGAGCCTCTGGAAACACCATATATTTT; CDR3: CASSPKDGASGNTIYF
size: few; V: TRBV2; J: TRBJ1-1; D: -; DNA: TGTGCCAGCAGTGCCTTCAGGGAGGGGAACACTGAAGCTTTCTTT; CDR3: CASSAFREGNTEAFF
size: -; V: TRBV30; J: TRBJ2-1; D: TRBD2; DNA: TGTGCCTGGAGCCGGACTAGCGGGGCCTACAATGAGCAGTTCTTC; CDR3: CAWSRTSGAYNEQFF
size: -; V: TRBV27; J: TRBJ2-1; D: -; DNA: TGTGCCAGCAGTTCGCACCGGGATCCCAATGAGCAGTTCTTC; CDR3: CASSSHRDPNEQFF
size: -; V: TRBV7-6; J: TRBJ2-4; D: -; DNA: TGTGCCAGCAGTTTAGATCTCGGAAACATTCAGTACTTC; CDR3: CASSLDLGNIQYF
size: -; V: TRBV7-8; J: TRBJ2-7; D: -; DNA: TGTGCCAGCAGCTTAGTGCCCGGCTACGAGCAGTACTTC; CDR3: CASSLVPGYEQYF
size: -; V: TRBV25-1; J: TRBJ2-1; D: -; DNA: TGTGCCAGCAGTGGCCTCCAAGGCGATGAGCAGTTCTTC; CDR3: CASSGLQGDEQFF
size: -; V: TRBV7-6; J: TRBJ2-2; D: -; DNA: TGTGCCAGCAGCTTAATGAGCGGCTCCGGGGAGCTGTTTTTT; CDR3: CASSLMSGSGELFF
size: -; V: TRBV7-3; J: TRBJ2-7; D: -; DNA: TGTGCCAGCTCTCTTGGGGGGTTTGACGAGCAGTACTTC; CDR3: CASSLGGFDEQYF
size: -; V: TRBV14; J: TRBJ2-2; D: -; DNA: TGTGCCAGCAGCCGTTTATCATCCTCCGGGGAGCTGTTTTTT; CDR3: CASSRLSSSGELFF
size: -; V: TRBV29-1; J: TRBJ2-7; D: -; DNA: TGCAGCGTAGCCCAGGGATTCGAGCAGTACTTC; CDR3: CSVAQGFEQYF
size: -; V: TRBV19; J: TRBJ2-5; D: -; DNA: TGTGCCAGTAGTGTCTTCGGGGAGCTGGAGACCCAGTACTTC; CDR3: CASSVFGELETQYF
size: -; V: TRBV9; J: TRBJ1-2; D: -; DNA: TGTGCCAGCAGCCCCGGGCGGGGGGATGGCTACACCTTC; CDR3: CASSPGRGDGYTF
size: -; V: TRBV11-1; J: TRBJ2-1; D: TRBD2; DNA: TGTGCCAGCAGCTTAGTATTAGCGGGGGCCCTCAATGAGCAGTTCTTC; CDR3: CASSLVLAGALNEQFF
size: once; V: TRBV7-2; J: TRBJ1-1; D: -; DNA: TGTGCCAGCAGCTCCCGGTGGGAGGGCAAGACTGAAGCTTTCTTT; CDR3: CASSSRWEGKTEAFF
size: -; V: TRBV30; J: TRBJ1-2; D: -; DNA: TGTGCCTGGACCCAGGGGCAGTATGGCTACACCTTC; CDR3: CAWTQGQYGYTF
size: -; V: TRBV29-1; J: TRBJ2-3; D: -; DNA: TGCAGCGTTGAAGATCGAGTCAGACTAAGCACAGATACGCAGTATTTT; CDR3: CSVEDRVRLSTDTQYF